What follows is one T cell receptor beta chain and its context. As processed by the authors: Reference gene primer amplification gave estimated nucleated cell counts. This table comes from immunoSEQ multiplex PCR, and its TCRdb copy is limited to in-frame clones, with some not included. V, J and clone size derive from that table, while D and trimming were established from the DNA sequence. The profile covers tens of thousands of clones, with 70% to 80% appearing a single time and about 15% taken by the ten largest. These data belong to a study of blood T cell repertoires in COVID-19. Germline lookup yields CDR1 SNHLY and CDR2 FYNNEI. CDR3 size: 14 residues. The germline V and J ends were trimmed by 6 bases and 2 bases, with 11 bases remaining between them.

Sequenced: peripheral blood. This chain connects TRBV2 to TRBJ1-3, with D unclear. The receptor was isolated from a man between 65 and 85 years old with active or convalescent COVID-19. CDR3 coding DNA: TGTGCCAGCAGGAGGGAGTATACTGGAAACACCATATATTTT. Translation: CASRREYTGNTIYF.